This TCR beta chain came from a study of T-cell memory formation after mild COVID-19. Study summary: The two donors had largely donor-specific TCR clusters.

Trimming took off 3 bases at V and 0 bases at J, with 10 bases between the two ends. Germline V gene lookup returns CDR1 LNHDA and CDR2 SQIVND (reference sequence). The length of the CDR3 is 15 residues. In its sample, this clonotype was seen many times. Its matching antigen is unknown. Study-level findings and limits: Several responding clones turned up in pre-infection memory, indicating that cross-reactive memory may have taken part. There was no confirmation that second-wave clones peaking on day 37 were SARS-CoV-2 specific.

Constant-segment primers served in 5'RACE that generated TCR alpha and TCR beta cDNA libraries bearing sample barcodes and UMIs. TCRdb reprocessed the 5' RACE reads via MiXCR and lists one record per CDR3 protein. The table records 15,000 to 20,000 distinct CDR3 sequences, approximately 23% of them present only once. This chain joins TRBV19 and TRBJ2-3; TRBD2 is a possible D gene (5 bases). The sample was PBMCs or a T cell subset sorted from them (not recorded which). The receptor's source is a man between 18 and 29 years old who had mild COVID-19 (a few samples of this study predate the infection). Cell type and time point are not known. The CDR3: CASSIRGASTDTQYF. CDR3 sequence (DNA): TGTGCCAGTAGTATTCGGGGTGCTAGCACAGATACGCAGTATTTT.